One sample yielded the 23 T cell receptor beta chains listed below, sequenced in a study of blood T cell repertoires in COVID-19. Some clones are missing from TCRdb's copy, which holds only in-frame ones; the method was immunoSEQ multiplex PCR. This table holds some 81,000 clones, roughly 87% found once. Specimen: peripheral blood. The receptors shown here come from a woman aged 50 to 65 in a cohort sampled during active COVID-19.

This clone was detected once. This chain connects TRBV6-6 to TRBJ1-1, with 7 bases that match TRBD1. Trimming at V came to 2 bases and at J to 1 base, leaving 4 bases not matched to a gene. The CDR3 is made up of 15 amino acids. Germline assignment: CDR1 MNHNY and CDR2 SVGAGI (reference sequence). CDR3 coding DNA: TGTGCCAGCAGTTACCCGGGACAGCAGAACACTGAAGCTTTCTTT. Its protein product is CASSYPGQQNTEAFF.

The chain employs TRBV18 and TRBJ2-3; weak D call: TRBD2 (6 bases). CDR3 length: 16 amino acids. Germline V lookup: CDR1 KGHSH, CDR2 LQKENI. Trimming cost V 2 bases and J 6 bases, with 18 bases left between them. CDR3 protein: CASSPARGIGGDTQYF. The CDR3 nucleotides are TGTGCCAGCTCACCAGCCCGGGGGATTGGAGGGGATACGCAGTATTTT. Looking up the rest from reference TRBV18 and TRBJ2-3 gives the full variable domain: NAGVMQNPRHLVRRRGQEARLRCSPMKGHSHVYWYRQLPEEGLKFMVYLQKENIIDESGMPKERFSAEFPKEGPSILRIQQVVRGDSAAYFCASSPARGIGGDTQYFGPGTRLTVL.

The V call is TRBV15, the J call TRBJ2-5; 7 bases map to TRBD2. J was trimmed by 1 base and V by 1 base; bases with no gene match: 3. The CDR3 extends over 15 amino acids. Germline lookup yields CDR1 LNHNV and CDR2 YYDKDF (reference sequence). DNA of the CDR3: TGTGCCACCAGCAGAGGCGGGGGAGGCCAAGAGACCCAGTACTTC. Protein product: CATSRGGGGQETQYF.

The J gene is TRBJ2-7, the V gene TRBV7-9, with TRBD1 matching over 9 bases. The germline gives CDR1 SEHNR, CDR2 FQNEAQ (reference sequence). J was trimmed by 3 bases and V by 4 bases; bases with no gene match: 4. This CDR3 has 14 residues. CDR3 loop: CASSSRDRDYEQYF. The DNA of the CDR3 is TGTGCCAGCAGCTCGCGGGACAGGGACTACGAGCAGTACTTC.

The rearrangement links TRBV11-2 to TRBJ2-5; D gene ambiguous. Trimming cost V 1 base and J 5 bases, with 11 bases left between them. The CDR3 loop spans 14 amino acids. Germline V CDR1 and CDR2: SGHAT, FQNNGV. Here the CDR3 reads CASSLVELVETQYF. The CDR3 DNA reads as TGTGCCAGCAGCTTAGTTGAGTTGGTGGAGACCCAGTACTTC. Variable domain in full (rest from reference TRBV11-2 and TRBJ2-5): EAGVAQSPRYKIIEKRQSVAFWCNPISGHATLYWYQQILGQGPKLLIQFQNNGVVDDSQLPKDRFSAERLKGVDSTLKIQPAKLEDSAVYLCASSLVELVETQYFGPGTRLLVL.

This chain joins TRBV2 and TRBJ2-5; the match to TRBD1 covers 9 bases. Trimming at V came to 4 bases and at J to 5 bases, leaving 8 bases not matched to a gene. Germline CDR1 and CDR2: SNHLY and FYNNEI. This CDR3 is built from 15 residues. CDR3 DNA sequence: TGTGCCAGCAGTGTCGGGACAGGGAAGGGGGAGACCCAGTACTTC. Protein sequence: CASSVGTGKGETQYF.

Here the CDR3 reads CSVVSWAGEQYF. CDR3 bases: TGCAGCGTTGTTTCCTGGGCGGGGGAGCAGTACTTC. The J gene is TRBJ2-7, the V gene TRBV29-1; tentatively, D is TRBD2 (6 bases). V shed 4 bases and J shed 7 bases, with 14 bases lying between them. The CDR3 is 12 residues long. The V gene's germline CDR1 is SQVTM and CDR2 ANQGSEA.

The genes are TRBV6-2 or TRBV6-3 and TRBJ2-7; D is undetermined. Germline V gene data show CDR1 as MNHEY and CDR2 as SVGEGT. The CDR3 covers 13 residues. V was cut by 2 bases and J by 0 bases, with 5 bases left in between. The CDR3 here is CASSYTSSYEQYF. Written as DNA, the CDR3 is TGTGCCAGCAGTTACACCAGCTCCTACGAGCAGTACTTC.

The rearrangement links TRBV5-4 to TRBJ2-7, with TRBD1 matching 9 bases. Germline loops: CDR1 SGHNT, CDR2 YYREEE (reference sequence). CDR3 length: 15 amino acids. Losses at the gene ends were 0 bases for V and 4 bases for J; bases not matched to a gene: 5. The CDR3 spells CASSLEPTGGYEQYF. Here the CDR3 DNA reads TGTGCCAGCAGCTTGGAACCGACAGGGGGATACGAGCAGTACTTC.

The rearrangement links TRBV14 to TRBJ2-1; 7 bases map to TRBD1. There are 18 residues in the CDR3. Germline CDR1 reads SGHDN; CDR2 reads FVKESK. The junction had 18 bases not matched to a gene; V was cut back by 3 bases and J by 7 bases. CDR3 DNA sequence: TGTGCCAGCAGCCAGGGCTGGACAGGAGCTACGATCGGAAATGAGCAGTTCTTC. Residues: CASSQGWTGATIGNEQFF.

The rearrangement uses TRBV5-1 and TRBJ2-7; 8 bases fit TRBD1. The CDR3 consists of 18 residues. The J segment lost 3 bases and the V segment lost 4 bases, leaving 18 bases of the junction unmatched. The germline gives CDR1 SGHRS, CDR2 YFSETQ. In nucleotides, the CDR3 is TGCGCCAGCAGCGGCCGGGACAGGACCGAATCCGCCCACTACGAGCAGTACTTC. As protein: CASSGRDRTESAHYEQYF.

The chain is built from TRBV5-4 and TRBJ2-7; weak D call: TRBD1 (6 bases). V was trimmed by 9 bases and J by 7 bases, leaving 17 bases between them. The CDR3 runs 12 residues. In germline, CDR1 is SGHNT, CDR2 YYREEE (reference sequence). The chain's CDR3 is CATSRQAQEQYF. CDR3 DNA: TGTGCCACCTCCAGACAGGCTCAAGAGCAGTACTTC.

The chain uses TRBV3-1 (or the pseudogene TRBV3-2) and TRBJ2-7; tentatively, D is TRBD1 (6 bases). The germline V and J ends were trimmed by 2 bases and 0 bases, with 14 bases remaining between them. The CDR3 sequence is 16 residues long. In germline, CDR1 is LGHDT, CDR2 YNNKEL (reference sequence). The CDR3 DNA is TGTGCCAGCAGCCAACTCAGGGGTATTTTCTCCTACGAGCAGTACTTC. This gives the protein CASSQLRGIFSYEQYF.

This chain links TRBV19 with TRBJ2-2; 9 nucleotides match TRBD1. The V segment lost 8 bases and the J segment 3 bases; nucleotides outside the gene matches: 4. The germline V gene has CDR1 LNHDA and CDR2 SQIVND (reference sequence). This CDR3 contains 14 residues. The CDR3 spells CASADRGDTGELFF. In DNA form, the CDR3 reads TGTGCCAGTGCAGACAGGGGGGACACCGGGGAGCTGTTTTTT.

V usage is TRBV10-2 and J usage is TRBJ1-2, with D tentatively TRBD1 (6 bases). Trimming cost V 6 bases and J 3 bases, with 14 bases left between them. The CDR3 runs 14 residues. CDR1 and CDR2 (germline): WSHSY, SAAADI. The CDR3 DNA is TGCGCCAGCAGGAACCGGGACATTCACTATGGCTACACCTTC. Protein product: CASRNRDIHYGYTF.

The V gene is TRBV5-1, the J gene TRBJ2-3, with 8 bases lining up with TRBD1. CDR1 and CDR2 from the germline V gene are SGHRS and YFSETQ. CDR3 size: 19 residues. Trimming at V came to 0 bases and at J to 5 bases, leaving 17 bases not matched to a gene. CDR3 in DNA: TGCGCCAGCAGCTTGGCATATGTGAGGTCAGGGGGCGCTGGAGATACGCAGTATTTT. It translates to CASSLAYVRSGGAGDTQYF.

The chain is built from TRBV28 and TRBJ1-5; D perhaps matches TRBD1 (6 bases). Germline V gives CDR1 MDHEN, CDR2 SYDVKM. The V gene lost 4 bases and the J gene lost 0 bases, with 10 bases spanning the gap. The CDR3 is 15 amino acids. The DNA of the CDR3 is TGTGCCAGCAGTTCTCGGGACACTAGCAATCAGCCCCAGCATTTT. It yields the protein CASSSRDTSNQPQHF.

The rearrangement links TRBV29-1 to TRBJ1-1, with D maybe TRBD1 (6 bases). This CDR3 region has 13 residues. Germline CDR1 reads SQVTM; CDR2 reads ANQGSEA. The V end was cut by 6 bases, the J end by 4 bases, with 15 bases between. The CDR3 sequence is CSVSWGLGTEAFF. The DNA for the CDR3 is TGCAGCGTGTCTTGGGGGCTCGGCACTGAAGCTTTCTTT. The whole variable domain, remainder taken from reference TRBV29-1 and TRBJ1-1, is SAVISQKPSRDICQRGTSLTIQCQVDSQVTMMFWYRQQPGQSLTLIATANQGSEATYESGFVIDKFPISRPNLTFSTLTVSNMSPEDSSIYLCSVSWGLGTEAFFGQGTRLTVV.

The rearrangement links TRBV19 to TRBJ1-5, with 7 bases identical to TRBD1. After removal of 6 bases from V and 2 bases from J, the junction contained 7 bases not matched to a gene. The CDR3 loop spans 15 amino acids. The V gene's germline CDR1 is LNHDA and CDR2 SQIVND (reference sequence). The CDR3 region has the DNA TGTGCCAGTAGCCGGACAGGTTTCGGCAATCAGCCCCAGCATTTT. It yields the protein CASSRTGFGNQPQHF. Looking up the rest from reference TRBV19 and TRBJ1-5 gives the full variable domain: DGGITQSPKYLFRKEGQNVTLSCEQNLNHDAMYWYRQDPGQGLRLIYYSQIVNDFQKGDIAEGYSVSREKKESFPLTVTSAQKNPTAFYLCASSRTGFGNQPQHFGDGTRLSIL.

V usage is TRBV9 and J usage is TRBJ2-2; 13 nucleotides line up with TRBD2. Germline V lookup: CDR1 SGDLS, CDR2 YYNGEE. The CDR3 loop spans 17 amino acids. The junction had 3 bases not matched to a gene; V was cut back by 4 bases and J by 0 bases. The CDR3 spells CASSRGLAGSNTGELFF. The CDR3 DNA follows: TGTGCCAGCAGCCGGGGACTAGCGGGGTCGAACACCGGGGAGCTGTTTTTT.

The chain combines TRBV28 with TRBJ1-1; possibly TRBD1 for D (5 bases). Germline V CDR1 and CDR2: MDHEN, SYDVKM. V lost 3 bases to trimming and J lost 1 base, with 12 bases between them. The CDR3 runs to 15 residues. The CDR3 DNA sequence: TGTGCCAGCAGTTTCTGGACCGGGGGGAACACTGAAGCTTTCTTT. Encoded protein: CASSFWTGGNTEAFF.

The CDR3 coding sequence is TGTGCCAGCAGTTACTCGGCGGAATACTATGGCTACACCTTC. Its translation: CASSYSAEYYGYTF. The chain employs TRBV6-5 and TRBJ1-2; D call uncertain. There are 14 residues in the CDR3. Per the germline V gene, CDR1 is MNHEY and CDR2 is SVGAGI. V lost 0 bases and J 3 bases, leaving 8 bases between the germline ends.

This chain joins TRBV24-1 and TRBJ2-1; 9 nucleotides match TRBD1. V trimming: 3 bases; J trimming: 2 bases; junction bases outside the gene matches: 4. This CDR3 is 16 amino acids long. CDR1 and CDR2 from the germline V gene are KGHDR and SFDVKD. DNA for the CDR3: TGTGCCACCAGTGATCCCGGGACAGGGACCTACAATGAGCAGTTCTTC. Protein: CATSDPGTGTYNEQFF.